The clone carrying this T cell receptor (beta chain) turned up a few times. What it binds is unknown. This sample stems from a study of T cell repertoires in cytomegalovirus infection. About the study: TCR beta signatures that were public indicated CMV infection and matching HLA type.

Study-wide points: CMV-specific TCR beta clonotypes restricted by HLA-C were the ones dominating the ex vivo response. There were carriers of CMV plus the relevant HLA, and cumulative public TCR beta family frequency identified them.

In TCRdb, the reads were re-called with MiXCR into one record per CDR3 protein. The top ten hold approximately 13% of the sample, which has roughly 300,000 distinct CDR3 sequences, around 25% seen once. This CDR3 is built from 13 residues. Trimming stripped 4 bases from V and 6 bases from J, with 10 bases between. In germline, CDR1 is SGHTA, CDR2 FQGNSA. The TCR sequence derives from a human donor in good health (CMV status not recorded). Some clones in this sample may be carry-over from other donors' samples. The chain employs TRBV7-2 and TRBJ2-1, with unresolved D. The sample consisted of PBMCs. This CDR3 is CASSSQVGNEQFF. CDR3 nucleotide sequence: TGTGCCAGCAGCTCCCAGGTCGGCAATGAGCAGTTCTTC.